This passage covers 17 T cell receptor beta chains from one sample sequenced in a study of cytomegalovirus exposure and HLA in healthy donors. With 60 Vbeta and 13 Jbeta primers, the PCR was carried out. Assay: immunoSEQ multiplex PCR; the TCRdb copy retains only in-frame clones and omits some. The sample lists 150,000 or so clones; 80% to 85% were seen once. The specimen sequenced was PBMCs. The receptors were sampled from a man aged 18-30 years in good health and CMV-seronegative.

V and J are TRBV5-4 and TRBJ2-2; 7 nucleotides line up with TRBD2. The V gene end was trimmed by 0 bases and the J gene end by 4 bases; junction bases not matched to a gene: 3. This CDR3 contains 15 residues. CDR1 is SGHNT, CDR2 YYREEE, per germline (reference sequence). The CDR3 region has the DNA TGTGCCAGCAGCTTGGGAGGGAGGGCCACCGGGGAGCTGTTTTTT. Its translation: CASSLGGRATGELFF.

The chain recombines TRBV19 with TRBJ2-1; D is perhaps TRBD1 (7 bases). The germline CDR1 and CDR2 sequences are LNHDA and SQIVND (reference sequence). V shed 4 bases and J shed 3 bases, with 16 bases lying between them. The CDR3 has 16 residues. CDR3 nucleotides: TGTGCCAGTAGTAGTGGAGGGGACAGCTTCTACAATGAGCAGTTCTTC. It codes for CASSSGGDSFYNEQFF.

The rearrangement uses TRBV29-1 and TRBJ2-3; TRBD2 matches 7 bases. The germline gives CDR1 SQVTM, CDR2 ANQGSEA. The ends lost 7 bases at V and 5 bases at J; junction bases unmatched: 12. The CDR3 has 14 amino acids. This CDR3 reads CSGGREGQGDTQYF. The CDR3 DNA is TGCAGCGGTGGGAGGGAAGGGCAAGGAGATACGCAGTATTTT.

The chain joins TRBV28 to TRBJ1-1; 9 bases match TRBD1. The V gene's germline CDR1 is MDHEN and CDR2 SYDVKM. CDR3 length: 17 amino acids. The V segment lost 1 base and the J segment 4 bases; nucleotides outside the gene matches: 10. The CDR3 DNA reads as TGTGCCAGCAGTTTATCCCTACCGGGACAGGGCACCACTGAAGCTTTCTTT. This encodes CASSLSLPGQGTTEAFF. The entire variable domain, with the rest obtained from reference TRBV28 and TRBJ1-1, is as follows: DVKVTQSSRYLVKRTGEKVFLECVQDMDHENMFWYRQDPGLGLRLIYFSYDVKMKEKGDIPEGYSVSREKKERFSLILESASTNQTSMYLCASSLSLPGQGTTEAFFGQGTRLTVV.

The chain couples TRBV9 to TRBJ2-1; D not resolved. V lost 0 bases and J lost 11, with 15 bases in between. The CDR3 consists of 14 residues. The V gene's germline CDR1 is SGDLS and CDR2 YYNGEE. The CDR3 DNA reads TGTGCCAGCAGCGTAGCAAGGTCGGAGAACCAGCAGTTCTTC. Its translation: CASSVARSENQQFF.

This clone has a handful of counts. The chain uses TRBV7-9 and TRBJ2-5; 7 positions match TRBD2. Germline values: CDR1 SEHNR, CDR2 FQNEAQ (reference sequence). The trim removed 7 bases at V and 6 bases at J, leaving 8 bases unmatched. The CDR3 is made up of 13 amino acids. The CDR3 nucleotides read TGTGCCAGCACTGGCGGGGGTTCGAAGACCCAGTACTTC. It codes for CASTGGGSKTQYF.

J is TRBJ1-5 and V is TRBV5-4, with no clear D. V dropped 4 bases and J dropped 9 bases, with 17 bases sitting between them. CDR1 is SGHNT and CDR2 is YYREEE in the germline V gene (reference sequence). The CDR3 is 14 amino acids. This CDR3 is CASSVDGGRGPQHF. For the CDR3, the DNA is TGTGCCAGCAGCGTGGACGGTGGTCGGGGGCCCCAGCATTTT. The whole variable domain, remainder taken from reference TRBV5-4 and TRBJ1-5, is ETGVTQSPTHLIKTRGQQVTLRCSSQSGHNTVSWYQQALGQGPQFIFQYYREEENGRGNFPPRFSGLQFPNYSSELNVNALELDDSALYLCASSVDGGRGPQHFGDGTRLSIL.

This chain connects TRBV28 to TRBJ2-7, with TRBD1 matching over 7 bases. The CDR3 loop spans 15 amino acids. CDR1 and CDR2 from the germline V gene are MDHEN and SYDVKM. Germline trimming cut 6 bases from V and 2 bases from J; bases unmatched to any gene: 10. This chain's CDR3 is CASSSSGTAAYEQYF. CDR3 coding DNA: TGTGCCAGCAGCTCGTCCGGGACAGCCGCCTACGAGCAGTACTTC. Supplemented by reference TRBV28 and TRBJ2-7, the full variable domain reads DVKVTQSSRYLVKRTGEKVFLECVQDMDHENMFWYRQDPGLGLRLIYFSYDVKMKEKGDIPEGYSVSREKKERFSLILESASTNQTSMYLCASSSSGTAAYEQYFGPGTRLTVT.

The CDR3 here is CASSSLNQPQHF. The CDR3 DNA sequence: TGTGCCAGCAGCTCCCTCAATCAGCCCCAGCATTTT. The chain employs TRBV28 and TRBJ1-5; D unclear. The V and J ends lost 6 bases and 3 bases respectively, with 6 bases between them. The length of the CDR3 is 12 residues. Germline V lookup: CDR1 MDHEN, CDR2 SYDVKM.

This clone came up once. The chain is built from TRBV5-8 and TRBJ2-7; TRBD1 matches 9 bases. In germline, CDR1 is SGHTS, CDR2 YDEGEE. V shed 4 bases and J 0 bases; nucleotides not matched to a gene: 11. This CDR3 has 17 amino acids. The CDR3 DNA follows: TGTGCCAGCAGCGGTATCCGGACAGGGGCGAGCTCCTACGAGCAGTACTTC. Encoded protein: CASSGIRTGASSYEQYF.

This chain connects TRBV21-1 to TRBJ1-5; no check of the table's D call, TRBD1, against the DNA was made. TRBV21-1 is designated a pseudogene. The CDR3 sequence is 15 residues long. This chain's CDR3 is CASSKGQNDNQPQHF. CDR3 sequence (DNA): TGTGCCAGCAGCAAAGGACAGAACGACAATCAGCCCCAGCATTTT.

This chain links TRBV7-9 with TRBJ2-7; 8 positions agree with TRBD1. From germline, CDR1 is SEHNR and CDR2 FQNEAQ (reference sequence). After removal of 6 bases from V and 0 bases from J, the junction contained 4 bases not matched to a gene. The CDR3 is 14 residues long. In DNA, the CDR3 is TGTGCCAGCAGTTCCGGGACAGGCTCCTACGAGCAGTACTTC. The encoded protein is CASSSGTGSYEQYF.

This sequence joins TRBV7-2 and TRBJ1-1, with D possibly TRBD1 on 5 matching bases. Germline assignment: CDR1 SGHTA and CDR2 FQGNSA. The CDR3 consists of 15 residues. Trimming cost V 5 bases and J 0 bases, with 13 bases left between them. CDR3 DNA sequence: TGTGCCAGCAGCCCTACCGAGACAGTGAACACTGAAGCTTTCTTT. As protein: CASSPTETVNTEAFF. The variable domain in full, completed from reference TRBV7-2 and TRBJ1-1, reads GAGVSQSPSNKVTEKGKDVELRCDPISGHTALYWYRQSLGQGLEFLIYFQGNSAPDKSGLPSDRFSAERTGGSVSTLTIQRTQQEDSAVYLCASSPTETVNTEAFFGQGTRLTVV.

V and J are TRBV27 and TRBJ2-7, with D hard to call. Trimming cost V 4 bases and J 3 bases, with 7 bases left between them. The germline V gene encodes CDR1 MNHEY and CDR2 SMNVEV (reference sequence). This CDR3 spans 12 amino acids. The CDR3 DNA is TGTGCCAGCAGTTCTTCAGGCTACGAGCAGTACTTC. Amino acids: CASSSSGYEQYF.

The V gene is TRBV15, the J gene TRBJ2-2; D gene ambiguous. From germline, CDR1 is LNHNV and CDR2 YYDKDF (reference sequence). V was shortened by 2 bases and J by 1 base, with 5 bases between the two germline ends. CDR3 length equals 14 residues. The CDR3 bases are TGTGCCACCAGCAGAAGACAGAACACCGGGGAGCTGTTTTTT. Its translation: CATSRRQNTGELFF.

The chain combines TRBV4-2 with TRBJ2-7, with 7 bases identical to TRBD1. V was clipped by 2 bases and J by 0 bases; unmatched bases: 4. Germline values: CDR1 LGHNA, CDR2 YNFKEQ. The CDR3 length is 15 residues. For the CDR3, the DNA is TGTGCCAGCAGCCAACGAGAGGGGGCCTCCTACGAGCAGTACTTC. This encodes CASSQREGASYEQYF.

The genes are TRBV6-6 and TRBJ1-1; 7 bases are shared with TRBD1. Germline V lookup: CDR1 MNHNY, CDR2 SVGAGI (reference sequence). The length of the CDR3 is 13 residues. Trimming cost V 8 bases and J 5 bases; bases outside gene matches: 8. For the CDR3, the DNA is TGTGCCAGCTTTTATACAGGGGTAACTGAAGCTTTCTTT. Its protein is CASFYTGVTEAFF.